This T cell receptor beta chain originates from a study of vaccination and CD4 T cells after COVID-19. The Oncomine TCR Beta short-read assay was applied to DNA of cultured CD4+ T cells. TCRdb passed the PCR reads through MiXCR, listing each CDR3 protein once. The sample contains about 11,000 distinct CDR3 sequences, 43% of which appear only once. In regard to this clonotype: No antigen is known for it.

Treatment reported: roughly 10-day PBMC culture with coronavirus spike peptide pools or control peptides (ViraFEST assay). Positive SARS-CoV-2 PCR tests in convalescent patients dated from March to December 2020, pre-Alpha, Beta and Delta. The germline CDR1 and CDR2 sequences are DFQATT and SNEGSKA (reference sequence). V lost 5 bases, J lost 7 bases, and 9 bases stayed unmatched. The CDR3 contains 14 residues. The J gene is TRBJ2-3, the V gene TRBV20-1, with 10 bases that match TRBD2. The TCR comes from a human donor who had recovered from COVID-19. The sequencing sample was made of CD4+ T cells from blood, cultured in vitro. Here the CDR3 reads CSAPSGGAGHTQYF. The CDR3 nucleotides read TGCAGTGCTCCAAGCGGGGGGGCCGGTCATACGCAGTATTTT.